Sequencing of this T cell receptor beta chain was carried out in a study of long-term antiretroviral therapy in people with HIV. Notes on the study in general: Every time point showed a repertoire led by clones expanded before ART.

Turning to this clone: Its antigen is unidentified.

The CDR3 covers 15 residues. The V and J ends lost 1 base and 6 bases, in that order; junction bases with no gene match: 3. Germline loops: CDR1 SQVTM, CDR2 ANQGSEA. Inclusion required at least two post-ART and at least one pre-ART PBMC samples. Among participants with HIV, every one received treatment in the United States. The authors ran the immunoSEQ assay, v3.0, at survey level. Sequencing was directed toward about 35,000-50,000 T-cell genomes in each sample. TCRdb keeps only in-frame clones here, not all; method: immunoSEQ multiplex PCR. The sample yields 17,000 or so clones, approximately 80% seen once.

The sequence came from a man between 18 and 29 years old with HIV. This specimen was unsorted PBMCs, taken 0.1 years before starting antiretroviral therapy. The gene calls are TRBV29-1 and TRBJ2-3; 14 bases align to TRBD2. The CDR3 DNA reads as TGCAGCGTTGAAGGACTAGCGGGGGGGCTGGATACGCAGTATTTT. Translating gives CSVEGLAGGLDTQYF.